This TCR beta chain originates from a study of regulatory T cells in long-lasting Graves disease. This clonotype was seen a few times. The time point: newly diagnosed GD, antithyroid drugs for less than 3 months. PBMCs provided the RNA from which the TCR library was made. CDR3 length: 15 residues. Germline lookup yields CDR1 LNHDA and CDR2 SQIVND (reference sequence). Trimming pared 1 base from V and 0 bases from J, leaving 10 bases between. Investigators prepared the TCR beta libraries by applying iRepertoire HTBI primers and Arm-PCR of CDR3 regions. TCRdb analysed the multiplex PCR reads with MiXCR anew, one entry per CDR3 protein. The table has roughly 560,000 distinct CDR3 sequences, about 16% seen once. Another study also made use of these data, one on T cells in Graves' hyperthyroidism and ophthalmopathy. Turning to that study: The TCR CDR3 first-round RT-PCR relied on the HTBI primer set.

The source was peripheral blood mononuclear cells (PBMCs), collected at new diagnosis, from a patient treated with antithyroid drugs. V usage is TRBV19 and J usage is TRBJ2-7; perhaps TRBD2 as D (5 bases). The TCR comes from a woman in her forties or fifties with Graves disease. The CDR3 spells CASSIAGTSSYEQYF. The DNA for the CDR3 is TGTGCCAGTAGTATAGCGGGAACCAGCTCCTACGAGCAGTACTTC.